This T cell receptor beta chain was found in a study of Graves' ophthalmopathy and Graves' hyperthyroidism. The study amplified TCR beta CDR3 regions using RNA transcripts. The workflow started with a first-round RT-PCR run with HTBI primers and then moved on to a second-round multiplex PCR. MiXCR, applied by TCRdb to the multiplex PCR reads, yields one record per CDR3 protein. Of around 600,000 distinct CDR3 sequences in the sample, about 41% are singletons; the top ten hold over 2.5%. Study outcomes and limitations: Separation of ophthalmopathy from stable hyperthyroidism was achieved by a 13-signature model, at about 90% sensitivity and 70% to 82% specificity. Detection in blood was also observed for most expanded thyroid clonotypes above 0.001 frequency.

This clonotype was seen many times. Its antigen is not identified. In germline, CDR1 is LNHDA, CDR2 SQIVND (reference sequence). The CDR3 loop spans 15 amino acids. Trimming stripped 7 bases from V and 1 base from J, with 14 bases between. This receptor was identified in an adult man with Graves' ophthalmopathy. The sample consisted of peripheral blood. The chain employs TRBV19 and TRBJ1-3; TRBD1 is a possible D gene (6 bases). As DNA, the CDR3 is TGTGCCAGTACCCCACCCGGGACATCTGGAAACACCATATATTTT. This gives the protein CASTPPGTSGNTIYF.